This T cell receptor (beta chain) was obtained from a study of OX40 agonist ivuxolimab in advanced cancers. Study-wide background: Ivuxolimab is a fully human IgG2 antibody that activates OX40 (CD134). Patients with hepatocellular carcinoma, melanoma, renal cell or head and neck cancer made up the dose-escalation patients. In three patients, partial responses were observed, one with hepatocellular carcinoma and two with cutaneous melanoma. Study-wide results and limits: Mean expanded clone counts were higher in CD8+ than CD4+ T cells.

In the case of this clone: The antigen remains unidentified.

The assay was immunoSEQ multiplex PCR, and TCRdb's table has in-frame clones only and misses some. The sample consists of tens of thousands of clones, just under 95% of them appearing once. J lost 6 bases, V lost 4 bases, and 12 bases had no gene match. Germline V gene lookup returns CDR1 KGHSH and CDR2 LQKENI. The CDR3 is made up of 16 amino acids. The V and J genes are TRBV18 and TRBJ2-7, with TRBD1 matching 10 bases. This clonotype was obtained from an adult with an advanced solid tumor such as melanoma, head and neck, liver or kidney cancer. The specimen comprised CD4+ or CD8+ T cells sorted from blood, sampled in a trial of the OX40 agonist ivuxolimab. The CDR3 sequence: CASSQLAGQGVFEQYF. CDR3 nucleotides: TGTGCCAGCTCACAATTAGCAGGACAGGGGGTATTCGAGCAGTACTTC.